A selection of T cell receptor beta chains follows, all from one sample in a study of T cell responses to AZD1222 COVID-19 vaccine. Here immunoSEQ multiplex PCR was the method, and the copy in TCRdb shows in-frame clones only, minus some. The sample lists 85,000 to 90,000 clones; 85% to 90% were seen once. The sequenced sample was peripheral blood, obtained on day 0 of MenACWY control vaccination. These receptors all stem from an adult in good health. Both conserved end residues are part of each CDR3. Fields, in order: CDR3 DNA, CDR3 protein, J gene, V gene, clone size, D gene. A D gene is named only where the DNA matches it firmly. Only part of the rows carry a size: once, few, many, or a class if the clone is expanded.

DNA: TGTGCCAGCACCCCTACTCTGGGACTGCTTGAGCAGTTCTTC
CDR3: CASTPTLGLLEQFF
J: TRBJ2-1
V: TRBV6-5
size: NA
D: NA

DNA: TGTGCCAGCAGCGTGGTGTCACCGTGGGGACGCCCCTGGGGCAATCAGCCCCAGCATTTT
CDR3: CASSVVSPWGRPWGNQPQHF
J: TRBJ1-5
V: TRBV9
size: NA
D: NA

DNA: TGTGCCAGCTCACCACCTCTGGGGAAGGATTCACCCCTCCACTTT
CDR3: CASSPPLGKDSPLHF
J: TRBJ1-6
V: TRBV18
size: NA
D: NA

DNA: TGTGCCAGTAGTACCCTCTCGGGAGCGCATGAGCAGTTCTTC
CDR3: CASSTLSGAHEQFF
J: TRBJ2-1
V: TRBV19
size: NA
D: NA

DNA: TGTGCCAGCAGCCTGGAACCTGTCGGCTACACCTTC
CDR3: CASSLEPVGYTF
J: TRBJ1-2
V: TRBV12-3/TRBV12-4
size: once
D: NA

DNA: TGTGCCAGCAGCGTAGGCGGGGACGCGAACACCGGGGAGCTGTTTTTT
CDR3: CASSVGGDANTGELFF
J: TRBJ2-2
V: TRBV9
size: once
D: NA

DNA: TGTGCCAGCAGGAGACAGAACACTGAAGCTTTCTTT
CDR3: CASRRQNTEAFF
J: TRBJ1-1
V: TRBV6-5
size: NA
D: NA

DNA: TGTGCCAGTAGTCCCGGAGGCACCATATATTTT
CDR3: CASSPGGTIYF
J: TRBJ1-3
V: TRBV19
size: NA
D: NA

DNA: TGTGCCAGTAGTATAGATAGGGGCGGTAATCAGCCCCAGCATTTT
CDR3: CASSIDRGGNQPQHF
J: TRBJ1-5
V: TRBV19
size: NA
D: NA

DNA: TGTGCCACCAGCAGAGATACCAGTGCGAACACCATATATTTT
CDR3: CATSRDTSANTIYF
J: TRBJ1-3
V: TRBV15
size: NA
D: NA

DNA: TGTGCCTGGATGGTTAGGGGCCGGAACACTGAAGCTTTCTTT
CDR3: CAWMVRGRNTEAFF
J: TRBJ1-1
V: TRBV30
size: NA
D: NA

DNA: TGTGCCAGCAGAAGTGGGGACTTGAACACTGAAGCTTTCTTT
CDR3: CASRSGDLNTEAFF
J: TRBJ1-1
V: TRBV28
size: once
D: NA

DNA: TGTGCCAGCAGCCGACCAACTCCCTCTGGAAACACCATATATTTT
CDR3: CASSRPTPSGNTIYF
J: TRBJ1-3
V: TRBV14
size: NA
D: NA

DNA: TGTGCCAGCACCCCCGGACCGGGACAGGGTAGCGAAAAACTGTTTTTT
CDR3: CASTPGPGQGSEKLFF
J: TRBJ1-4
V: TRBV2
size: NA
D: TRBD1

DNA: TGTGCCAGCAGAGCGACAGGGAACACTGAAGCTTTCTTT
CDR3: CASRATGNTEAFF
J: TRBJ1-1
V: TRBV2
size: NA
D: NA

DNA: TGCAGTGCTAGCCATGGAGATACGCAGTATTTT
CDR3: CSASHGDTQYF
J: TRBJ2-3
V: TRBV20-1
size: NA
D: NA

DNA: TGTGCCATCAGTGGGCAGGACGGGGAGCTGTTTTTT
CDR3: CAISGQDGELFF
J: TRBJ2-2
V: TRBV10-3
size: NA
D: NA

DNA: TGTGCCACGCAGGGGGGATGGACTGAAGCTTTCTTT
CDR3: CATQGGWTEAFF
J: TRBJ1-1
V: TRBV12-3/TRBV12-4
size: NA
D: TRBD1

DNA: TGTGCCAGCAGTGAAATGCGGGGGGGTTTCCAAGAGACCCAGTACTTC
CDR3: CASSEMRGGFQETQYF
J: TRBJ2-5
V: TRBV6-1
size: NA
D: TRBD2

DNA: TGTGCCAGCAGTCAGGGGGAGGAGACCCAGTACTTC
CDR3: CASSQGEETQYF
J: TRBJ2-5
V: TRBV11-3
size: NA
D: TRBD1

DNA: TGTGCCAGCAGCCCCCAGGCGAACACCGGGGAGCTGTTTTTT
CDR3: CASSPQANTGELFF
J: TRBJ2-2
V: TRBV9
size: few
D: NA

DNA: TGCGCCAGCAGCTTGGTGGGGACAGGAAAGCTCCTAGAAAAACTGTTTTTT
CDR3: CASSLVGTGKLLEKLFF
J: TRBJ1-4
V: TRBV5-1
size: NA
D: TRBD1

DNA: TGTGCCAGCAGCTTAGGTCGTCAGGGTCATGGCTACACCTTC
CDR3: CASSLGRQGHGYTF
J: TRBJ1-2
V: TRBV7-2
size: NA
D: NA

DNA: TGTGCCAGCAGCGCCACGGACAGGGGTGGGGAGCAGTACTTC
CDR3: CASSATDRGGEQYF
J: TRBJ2-7
V: TRBV9
size: NA
D: TRBD1

DNA: TGTGCCAGCAGCCCTCGACAGGGGCGACAGAACACTGAAGCTTTCTTT
CDR3: CASSPRQGRQNTEAFF
J: TRBJ1-1
V: TRBV11-1
size: NA
D: TRBD1

DNA: TGTGCCAGCAGTGGGGCAGAGACCCAGTACTTC
CDR3: CASSGAETQYF
J: TRBJ2-5
V: TRBV7-9
size: NA
D: NA

DNA: TGTGCCAGCAGCGTAGACGGCAGAGCCACCCAGTACTTC
CDR3: CASSVDGRATQYF
J: TRBJ2-5
V: TRBV9
size: NA
D: NA

DNA: TGCGCCAGCAGCCAAGGACACTCGAGCTCCTATAATTCACCCCTCCACTTT
CDR3: CASSQGHSSSYNSPLHF
J: TRBJ1-6
V: TRBV4-3
size: NA
D: NA

DNA: TGTGCCAGCAAGACTAGCGGGGGGGCCCTGGATACGCAGTATTTT
CDR3: CASKTSGGALDTQYF
J: TRBJ2-3
V: TRBV7-2
size: NA
D: TRBD2

DNA: TGTGCCAGCAGCGGCGGGACGGCAAGCTATGGCTACACCTTC
CDR3: CASSGGTASYGYTF
J: TRBJ1-2
V: TRBV5-5
size: NA
D: NA

DNA: TGTGCCAGTACCGCCTTTCGGGGATTTAATGAAAAACTGTTTTTT
CDR3: CASTAFRGFNEKLFF
J: TRBJ1-4
V: TRBV19
size: NA
D: NA

DNA: TGTGCCAGCAGTTCCGTAGTGTTTACGCAGTATTTT
CDR3: CASSSVVFTQYF
J: TRBJ2-3
V: TRBV6-2/TRBV6-3
size: NA
D: NA

DNA: TGTGCCAGCAGCGTAGATGGACTAGCTGGGGAGCAGTACTTC
CDR3: CASSVDGLAGEQYF
J: TRBJ2-7
V: TRBV9
size: NA
D: TRBD2

DNA: TGTGCCTGGACAGGGTTCTATGGCTACACCTTC
CDR3: CAWTGFYGYTF
J: TRBJ1-2
V: TRBV30
size: NA
D: NA

DNA: TGTGCCAGCAGCTTGGGGGTGACAGGGGTCTTCGAAGAGACCCAGTACTTC
CDR3: CASSLGVTGVFEETQYF
J: TRBJ2-5
V: TRBV5-6
size: NA
D: TRBD1

DNA: TGTGCTAGTGGTTTGGCCCCGTGGGACTTCTCCTACAATGAGCAGTTCTTC
CDR3: CASGLAPWDFSYNEQFF
J: TRBJ2-1
V: TRBV12-5
size: NA
D: NA

DNA: TGTGCCAGCAGCTTAGAAGCTGGGGCAGAGAACTATGGCTACACCTTC
CDR3: CASSLEAGAENYGYTF
J: TRBJ1-2
V: TRBV11-2
size: few
D: NA

DNA: TGTGCCAGCAGCCCCCGGGGGAGCTCCTATAATTCACCCCTCCACTTT
CDR3: CASSPRGSSYNSPLHF
J: TRBJ1-6
V: TRBV21-1
size: NA
D: NA

DNA: TGTGCCAGCAAGACTAGCGGGGGGTACAATGAGCAGTTCTTC
CDR3: CASKTSGGYNEQFF
J: TRBJ2-1
V: TRBV2
size: NA
D: TRBD2

DNA: TGTGCCAGCAGCCAAGCGCGGTCGAACACTGAAGCTTTCTTT
CDR3: CASSQARSNTEAFF
J: TRBJ1-1
V: TRBV3-1/TRBV3-2
size: NA
D: NA

DNA: TGTGCCTGGAGGCGACTAGCCTACACAGATACGCAGTATTTT
CDR3: CAWRRLAYTDTQYF
J: TRBJ2-3
V: TRBV30
size: NA
D: TRBD2

DNA: TGCGCCAGCAGCCACCAGGGGGCTAGCTATGGCTACACCTTC
CDR3: CASSHQGASYGYTF
J: TRBJ1-2
V: TRBV4-3
size: once
D: TRBD1

DNA: TGTGCCAGCAGCTTCTACGAGCAGTACTTC
CDR3: CASSFYEQYF
J: TRBJ2-7
V: TRBV7-8
size: NA
D: NA